This is a list of T cell receptor beta chains from one sample in a study of T-cell reconstitution after alpha-beta-depleted transplantation in children. MiXCR, applied by TCRdb to the PCR reads, yields one record per CDR3 protein. The table records about 980,000 distinct CDR3 sequences, around 30% of them present only once. Specimen: PBMCs, mostly from graft donor cells, collected 360 days after TCRalphabeta/CD19-depleted stem cell transplant. These receptors came from a boy under two years old who had a stem cell transplant for SCID, so the T cells may come from the graft donor. Both conserved end residues are part of each CDR3. Each record gives: J gene, D gene, V gene, clone size, CDR3 DNA, CDR3 protein. A D gene is named only where the DNA matches it firmly. Size is omitted from some rows. Given values are once, few, many or a class for expanded clones.

>TRBJ2-1|.|TRBV12-3/TRBV12-4|.
TGTGCCAGCAGCCCCCGGCTAGGCGCGTATGAGCAGTTCTTC
CASSPRLGAYEQFF
>TRBJ2-5|.|TRBV12-3/TRBV12-4|.
TGTGCCAGCAGTACCCATAACAGGGTGGAAGAGACCCAGTACTTC
CASSTHNRVEETQYF
>TRBJ2-1|.|TRBV29-1|few
TGCAGCGCCAGGGTTTACAATGAGCAGTTCTTC
CSARVYNEQFF
>TRBJ2-1|.|TRBV20-1|few
TGCAGTGGCAACAACAATGAGCAGTTCTTC
CSGNNNEQFF
>TRBJ2-7|.|TRBV4-3|.
TGCGCCAGCAGCCGGGGACGGGAATACGAGCAGTACTTC
CASSRGREYEQYF
>TRBJ2-7|TRBD2|TRBV6-1|.
TGTGCCAGCAGTCCCCGGGGGGGAGCCCCCTACGAGCAGTACTTC
CASSPRGGAPYEQYF
>TRBJ2-6|TRBD1|TRBV12-3/TRBV12-4|.
TGTGCCAGCAGCCGAAGGGACAGGGGGTTAAATAGGGCCAACGTCCTGACTTTC
CASSRRDRGLNRANVLTF
>TRBJ2-3|TRBD1|TRBV7-3|.
TGTGCCAGCAGCCCTAAGGACAGGTCGGATACGCAGTATTTT
CASSPKDRSDTQYF
>TRBJ2-7|.|TRBV10-3|few
TGTGCCACCCGGACAGCCTTAAGACCCTACGAGCAGTACTTC
CATRTALRPYEQYF
>TRBJ1-1|.|TRBV12-3/TRBV12-4|.
TGTGCCAGCAGTTTAGTGGCGACAGCTCCCACTGAAGCTTTCTTT
CASSLVATAPTEAFF
>TRBJ1-1|TRBD1|TRBV19|few
TGTGCCAGTACCGGGACAGGGGGAAGATTTACTGAAGCTTTCTTT
CASTGTGGRFTEAFF
>TRBJ2-7|.|TRBV12-3/TRBV12-4|few
TGTGCCAGCAGTTTCGGAGGGGGTCTCCTCTACGAGCAGTACTTC
CASSFGGGLLYEQYF
>TRBJ2-2|.|TRBV20-1|.
TGCAGTGCTAGAGGAAGGGGTACGGGACCTACCTCAAGACGGAACACCGGGGAGCTGTTTTTT
CSARGRGTGPTSRRNTGELFF
>TRBJ2-3|TRBD1|TRBV4-3|.
TGCGCCAGCAGCCAAGAAAGAACAGGGGAGAGCACAGATACGCAGTATTTT
CASSQERTGESTDTQYF
>TRBJ2-5|.|TRBV15|.
TGTGCCACCAGCAATCTCGCGGGACTGGAGACCCAGTACTTC
CATSNLAGLETQYF
>TRBJ2-5|TRBD1|TRBV28|.
TGTGCCAGCAGCCGAGATTGGGGACAGGGGGCTTGGGAGACCCAGTACTTC
CASSRDWGQGAWETQYF
>TRBJ2-3|.|TRBV20-1|few
TGCAGTCCCGTTGGGCCCCGCACAGATACGCAGTATTTT
CSPVGPRTDTQYF
>TRBJ1-5|TRBD1|TRBV28|many
TGTGCCAGCAGTCTCCAGGGGGGGAGCAATCAGCCCCAGCATTTT
CASSLQGGSNQPQHF
>TRBJ2-5|TRBD1|TRBV5-1|few
TGCGCCAGCAGCTTGGAAGGGACAGGCTCCGCTTTCCTCCAAGAGACCCAGTACTTC
CASSLEGTGSAFLQETQYF
>TRBJ2-2|.|TRBV6-5|.
TGTGCCAGCAGTTACTCTCCCAGGACTTCGGCGAACACCGGGGAGCTGTTTTTT
CASSYSPRTSANTGELFF
>TRBJ2-1|TRBD2|TRBV20-1|.
TGCAGTGCTAGCGGGGGGGGTAGCTCCTACAATGAGCAGTTCTTC
CSASGGGSSYNEQFF
>TRBJ2-1|TRBD2|TRBV20-1|.
TGCAGTGCTACGGAAGGGCGCGGGGGGGAGGTGGATGAGCAGTTCTTC
CSATEGRGGEVDEQFF
>TRBJ1-1|.|TRBV29-1|.
TGCAGCGTTGCAGGGGTTAGAGGAGTGTTGGACACTGAAGCTTTCTTT
CSVAGVRGVLDTEAFF
>TRBJ2-5|TRBD1|TRBV27|.
TGTGCCAGCAGTTACGGGACAGGGGGAGAGACCCAGTACTTC
CASSYGTGGETQYF
>TRBJ2-7|TRBD1|TRBV5-1|.
TGCGCCAGCAGCTTGGCCCAGGGGGCGCTTTTTAGCGAGCAGTACTTC
CASSLAQGALFSEQYF
>TRBJ2-1|TRBD2|TRBV20-1|.
TGCAGTGCTAGAGCTGGACTAGCGGGGGCCTTCAATGAGCAGTTCTTC
CSARAGLAGAFNEQFF
>TRBJ2-5|TRBD2|TRBV7-8|few
TGTGCCAGCAGCCACGAACCGGGACTAGCGGCTCAAGAGACCCAGTACTTC
CASSHEPGLAAQETQYF
>TRBJ2-2|.|TRBV9|.
TGTGCCAGCAGCGCCCTGACCGGGGAGCTGTTTTTT
CASSALTGELFF
>TRBJ2-1|TRBD2|TRBV27|many
TGTGCCAGCAGCCCAATAGCGGGGGGGCTCGATGAGCAGTTCTTC
CASSPIAGGLDEQFF
>TRBJ2-7|.|TRBV20-1|.
TGCAGTGCTAGAGATCAGGGCCTACTCCTAGGTCGATACGAGCAGTACTTC
CSARDQGLLLGRYEQYF
>TRBJ2-4|.|TRBV12-3/TRBV12-4|.
TGTGCCAGCAGTTTCTCTCTGTATGCCAAAAACATTCAGTACTTC
CASSFSLYAKNIQYF
>TRBJ2-1|.|TRBV5-5|once
TGTGCCAGCAGCCCCCTATCGTCCGGGATCAATGTCTTC
CASSPLSSGINVF
>TRBJ2-7|.|TRBV15|.
TGTGCCACCAGCAGAGCCCTGGGGAGCCCGACCTTC
CATSRALGSPTF
>TRBJ2-1|.|TRBV2|.
TGTGCCAGCAGTGAATCGGACCCGGCGGAGTACAATGAGCAGTTCTTC
CASSESDPAEYNEQFF
>TRBJ2-7|.|TRBV30|.
TGTGCCTGGAGTGTATCCGTTCCAGGGGAGCAGTACTTC
CAWSVSVPGEQYF
>TRBJ2-1|TRBD2|TRBV27|few
TGTGCCAGCAGTCTGGGTGGGACTACTCACAATGAGCAGTTCTTC
CASSLGGTTHNEQFF
>TRBJ1-1|.|TRBV7-8|few
TGTGCCAGCAGCCCGGGGATCCACACTGAAGCTTTCTTT
CASSPGIHTEAFF
>TRBJ2-7|.|TRBV13|once
TGTGCCAGCAGCTCGATAAGGACCGTCGCCTACGAGCAGTACTTC
CASSSIRTVAYEQYF
>TRBJ2-1|.|TRBV5-1|.
TGCGCCAGCAGCTTACCCGGGGGAGGACACAATGAGCAGTTCTTC
CASSLPGGGHNEQFF
>TRBJ1-2|TRBD1|TRBV7-8|.
TGTGCCAGCAGCCGAAGACAGGGTGAAGACTATGGCTACACCTTC
CASSRRQGEDYGYTF